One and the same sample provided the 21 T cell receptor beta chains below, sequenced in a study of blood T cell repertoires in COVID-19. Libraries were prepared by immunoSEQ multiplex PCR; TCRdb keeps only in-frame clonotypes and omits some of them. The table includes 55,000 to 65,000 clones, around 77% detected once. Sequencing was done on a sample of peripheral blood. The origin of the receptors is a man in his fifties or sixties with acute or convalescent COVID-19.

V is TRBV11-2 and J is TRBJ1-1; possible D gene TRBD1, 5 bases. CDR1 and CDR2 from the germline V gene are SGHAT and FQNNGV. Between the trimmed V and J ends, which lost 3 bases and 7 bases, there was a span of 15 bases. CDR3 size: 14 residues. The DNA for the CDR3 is TGTGCCAGCAGCTTGGCCTGGGGGGTGGGTGAAGCTTTCTTT. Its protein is CASSLAWGVGEAFF. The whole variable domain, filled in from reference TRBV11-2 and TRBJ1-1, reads EAGVAQSPRYKIIEKRQSVAFWCNPISGHATLYWYQQILGQGPKLLIQFQNNGVVDDSQLPKDRFSAERLKGVDSTLKIQPAKLEDSAVYLCASSLAWGVGEAFFGQGTRLTVV.

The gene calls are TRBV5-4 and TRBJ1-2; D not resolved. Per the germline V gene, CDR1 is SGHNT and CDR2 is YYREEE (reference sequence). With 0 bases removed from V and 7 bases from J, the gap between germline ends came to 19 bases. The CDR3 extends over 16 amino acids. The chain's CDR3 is CASSLALQRGTAGYTF. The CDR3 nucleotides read TGTGCCAGCAGCTTGGCCCTCCAGCGGGGAACGGCTGGCTACACCTTC.

CDR3 nucleotides: TGTGCCAGCAGCTTCGGGACAGGCGGTCGGGATGGCTACACCTTC. Protein: CASSFGTGGRDGYTF. The chain carries TRBV5-8 and TRBJ1-2; 8 bases fit TRBD1. CDR1 and CDR2 (germline): SGHTS, YDEGEE. The CDR3 spans 15 residues. V lost 2 bases and J lost 6; bases outside the gene matches: 9.

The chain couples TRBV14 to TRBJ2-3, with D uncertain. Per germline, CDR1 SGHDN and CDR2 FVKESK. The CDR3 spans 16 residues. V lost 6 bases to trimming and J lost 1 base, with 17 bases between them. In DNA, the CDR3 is TGTGCCAGCAGGAAGATCTCAGCGAGCGGCACAGATACGCAGTATTTT. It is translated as CASRKISASGTDTQYF. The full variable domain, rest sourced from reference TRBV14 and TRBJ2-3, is EAGVTQFPSHSVIEKGQTVTLRCDPISGHDNLYWYRRVMGKEIKFLLHFVKESKQDESGMPNNRFLAERTGGTYSTLKVQPAELEDSGVYFCASRKISASGTDTQYFGPGTRLTVL.

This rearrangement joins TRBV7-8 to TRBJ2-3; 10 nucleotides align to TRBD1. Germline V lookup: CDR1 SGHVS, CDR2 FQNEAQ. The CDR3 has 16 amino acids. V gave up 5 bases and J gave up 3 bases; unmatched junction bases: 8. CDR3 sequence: CASSPRDRGSTDTQYF. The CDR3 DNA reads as TGTGCCAGCAGCCCCCGGGACAGGGGATCGACAGATACGCAGTATTTT.

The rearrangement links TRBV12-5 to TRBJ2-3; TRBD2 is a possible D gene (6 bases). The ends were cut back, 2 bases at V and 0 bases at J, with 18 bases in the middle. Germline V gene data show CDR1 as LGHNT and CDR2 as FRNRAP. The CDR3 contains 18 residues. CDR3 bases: TGTGCTAGTGGTTTGTACCCCCGGGAGCCCACTAGCACAGATACGCAGTATTTT. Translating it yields CASGLYPREPTSTDTQYF.

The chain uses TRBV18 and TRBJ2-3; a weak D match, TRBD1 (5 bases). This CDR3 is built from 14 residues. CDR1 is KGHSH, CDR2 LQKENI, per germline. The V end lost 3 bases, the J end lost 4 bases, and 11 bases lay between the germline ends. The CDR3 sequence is CASSPLSGPDTQYF. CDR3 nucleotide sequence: TGTGCCAGCTCACCTTTATCAGGGCCAGATACGCAGTATTTT.

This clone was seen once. The CDR3 reads CASSLSRSTGNTIYF. DNA for the CDR3: TGTGCCAGCAGTTTGAGTCGGAGCACTGGAAACACCATATATTTT. V gene TRBV6-5 combines with J gene TRBJ1-3; no reliable D call. The CDR3 runs to 15 residues. Per germline, CDR1 MNHEY and CDR2 SVGAGI. Trimming stripped 4 bases from V and 2 bases from J, with 12 bases between.

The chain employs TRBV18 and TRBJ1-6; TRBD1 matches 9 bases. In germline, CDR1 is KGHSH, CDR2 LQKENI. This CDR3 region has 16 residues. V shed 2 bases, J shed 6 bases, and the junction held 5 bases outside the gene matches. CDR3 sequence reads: CASSPEQGATNSPLHF. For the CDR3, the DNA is TGTGCCAGCTCACCAGAACAGGGGGCGACTAATTCACCCCTCCACTTT.

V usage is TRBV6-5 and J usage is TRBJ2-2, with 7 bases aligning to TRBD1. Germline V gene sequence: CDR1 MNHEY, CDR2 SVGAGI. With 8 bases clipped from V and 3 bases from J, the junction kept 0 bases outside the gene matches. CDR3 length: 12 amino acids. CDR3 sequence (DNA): TGTGCCAGCCAGGGGGACACCGGGGAGCTGTTTTTT. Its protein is CASQGDTGELFF.

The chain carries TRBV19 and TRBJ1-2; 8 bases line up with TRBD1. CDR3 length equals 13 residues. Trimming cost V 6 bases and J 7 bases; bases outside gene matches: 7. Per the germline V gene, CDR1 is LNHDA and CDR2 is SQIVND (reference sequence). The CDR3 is CASSRDRGGGYTF. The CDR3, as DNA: TGTGCCAGTAGCCGAGACAGGGGAGGTGGCTACACCTTC.

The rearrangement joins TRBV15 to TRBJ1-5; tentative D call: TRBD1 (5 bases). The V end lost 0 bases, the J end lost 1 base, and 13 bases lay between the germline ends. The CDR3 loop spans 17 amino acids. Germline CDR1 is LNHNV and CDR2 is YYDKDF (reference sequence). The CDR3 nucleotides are TGTGCCACCAGCAGAGATGAAGGGGATCGGAGCAATCAGCCCCAGCATTTT. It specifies CATSRDEGDRSNQPQHF.

The CDR3 region is CASSVASTDTQYF. For the CDR3, the DNA is TGTGCCAGCAGCGTAGCGAGCACAGATACGCAGTATTTT. This rearrangement joins TRBV9 to TRBJ2-3; no firm D call. The CDR3 is 13 residues long. V lost 0 bases, J lost 0 bases, and 2 bases lay in between. Germline V gene lookup returns CDR1 SGDLS and CDR2 YYNGEE.

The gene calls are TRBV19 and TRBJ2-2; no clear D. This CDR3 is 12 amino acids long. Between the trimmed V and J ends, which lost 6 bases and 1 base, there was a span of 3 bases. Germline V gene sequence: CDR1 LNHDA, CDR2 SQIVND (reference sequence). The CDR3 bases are TGTGCCAGTAGCAGGAACACCGGGGAGCTGTTTTTT. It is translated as CASSRNTGELFF.

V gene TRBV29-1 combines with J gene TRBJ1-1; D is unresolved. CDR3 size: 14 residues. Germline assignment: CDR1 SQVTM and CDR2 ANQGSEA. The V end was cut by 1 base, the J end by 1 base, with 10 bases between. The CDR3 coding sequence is TGCAGCGTTGAAGTACCTAACTCGAACACTGAAGCTTTCTTT. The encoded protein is CSVEVPNSNTEAFF.

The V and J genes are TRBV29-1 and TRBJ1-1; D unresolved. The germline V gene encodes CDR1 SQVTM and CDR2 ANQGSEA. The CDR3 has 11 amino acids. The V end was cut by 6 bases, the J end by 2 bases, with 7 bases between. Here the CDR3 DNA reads TGCAGCGTACCGGGAAACACTGAAGCTTTCTTT. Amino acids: CSVPGNTEAFF.

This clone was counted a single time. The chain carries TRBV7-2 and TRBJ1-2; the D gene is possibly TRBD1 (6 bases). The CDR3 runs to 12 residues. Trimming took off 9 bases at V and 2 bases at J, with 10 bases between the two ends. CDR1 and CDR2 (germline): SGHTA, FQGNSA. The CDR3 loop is CASSGQNYGYTF. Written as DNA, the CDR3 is TGTGCCAGTAGTGGACAGAACTATGGCTACACCTTC.

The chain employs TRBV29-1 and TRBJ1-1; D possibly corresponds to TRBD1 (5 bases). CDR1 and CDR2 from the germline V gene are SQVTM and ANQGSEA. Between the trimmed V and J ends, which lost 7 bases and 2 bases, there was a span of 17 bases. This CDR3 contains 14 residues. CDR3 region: CSAKKTGPNTEAFF. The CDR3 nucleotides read TGCAGCGCCAAAAAAACAGGACCTAACACTGAAGCTTTCTTT.

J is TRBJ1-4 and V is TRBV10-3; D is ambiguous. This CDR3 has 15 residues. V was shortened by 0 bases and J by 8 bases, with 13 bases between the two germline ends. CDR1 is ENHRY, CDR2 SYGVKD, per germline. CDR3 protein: CAISESGGEDEKLFF. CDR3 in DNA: TGTGCCATCAGTGAGTCGGGTGGGGAGGACGAAAAACTGTTTTTT.

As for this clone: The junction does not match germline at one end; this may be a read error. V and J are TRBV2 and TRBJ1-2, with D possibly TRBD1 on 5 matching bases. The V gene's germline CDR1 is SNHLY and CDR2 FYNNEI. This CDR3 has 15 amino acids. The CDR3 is CASREVAGSNYGYTF. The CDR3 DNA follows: TGTGCCAGCAGAGAAGTGGCAGGGTCTAACTATGGCTACACCTTC.

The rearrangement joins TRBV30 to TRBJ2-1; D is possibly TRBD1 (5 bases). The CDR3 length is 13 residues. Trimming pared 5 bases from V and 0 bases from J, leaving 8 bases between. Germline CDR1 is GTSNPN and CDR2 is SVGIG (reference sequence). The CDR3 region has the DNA TGTGCCTGGGACAGAACCTCCTACAATGAGCAGTTCTTC. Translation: CAWDRTSYNEQFF.